This TCR beta chain originates from a study of cytomegalovirus exposure and HLA in healthy donors. Study observations and caveats: In an earlier analysis, most TCR beta V segments were productive about 87% or about 30% of the time. Altogether, 170 or so TCR beta chains were recorded as cytomegalovirus-associated. Per a later analysis, about 17,000 TCR beta sequences showed association with HLA alleles at 0.05 false discovery rate. Several of the most significant clusters appeared, in a later analysis, to be linked to common viral pathogens.

With 60 Vbeta and 13 Jbeta primers, the PCR was carried out. The method was immunoSEQ multiplex PCR; TCRdb's version includes in-frame clones alone and lacks a portion of them. The sample records around 92,000 clones, approximately 75% being singletons. Germline CDR1 LNHNV, CDR2 YYDKDF (reference sequence). This CDR3 has 15 residues. Between the trimmed V and J ends, which lost 0 bases and 9 bases, there was a span of 15 bases. A remark on this clone: Its antigen is undetermined.

This clonotype originated in a female donor in good health and CMV-seropositive. Sequencing was carried out using PBMCs. The rearrangement joins TRBV15 to TRBJ1-5; maybe TRBD1 (6 bases). CDR3 nucleotides: TGTGCCACCAGCAGAGACCAGGGGCCGGCATGGCCCCAGCATTTT. It specifies CATSRDQGPAWPQHF.